This T cell receptor beta chain was obtained from a study of blood T cells in healthy people across ages. General study findings and limits: Researchers judged that diversity estimates from one million T cells fell short of true values.

A second PCR, run for roughly 7 to 11 cycles, used a sample-barcoded 5' primer plus a J-beta primer mix. TCRdb redid the calling of the 5' RACE reads with MiXCR, one entry per CDR3 protein. Among 450,000 to 700,000 distinct CDR3 sequences, approximately 30% were seen once, and the ten largest hold around a sixth. The CDR3 spans 13 residues. The trim removed 6 bases at V and 7 bases at J, leaving 9 bases unmatched. Germline lookup yields CDR1 SQVTM and CDR2 ANQGSEA. As regards this clonotype: Its target is not known.

Sequencing used blood. The J gene is TRBJ1-2, the V gene TRBV29-1; 9 bases fit TRBD1. The sequence was collected from a woman in her 70s in good health. CDR3 region: CSVGDRARGGYTF. CDR3 coding DNA: TGCAGCGTGGGGGACAGGGCCCGCGGTGGCTACACCTTC.